This TCR beta chain was recorded in a study of blood T cell repertoires in COVID-19. This clone was seen more than once but under ten times. The junction had 4 bases not matched to a gene; V was cut back by 1 base and J by 3 bases. The germline gives CDR1 MGHRA, CDR2 YSYEKL. CDR3 length: 18 amino acids. The assay was immunoSEQ multiplex PCR, and TCRdb's table has in-frame clones only and misses some. This table holds 150,000 to 200,000 clones, less than 90% found once. The rearrangement uses TRBV4-1 and TRBJ2-6; 12 bases agree with TRBD2. Sequencing was performed on PBMCs or T cells enriched from blood (not recorded which). The sequence came from a woman aged 30 to 39 who had been exposed to COVID-19. The CDR3 loop reads CASSQGTSGVYGANVLTF. The CDR3 bases are TGCGCCAGCAGCCAAGGGACTAGCGGGGTTTATGGGGCCAACGTCCTGACTTTC.